These 15 T cell receptor beta chains were all obtained from the same sample, sequenced in a study of T cell responses to AZD1222 COVID-19 vaccine. The data were produced by immunoSEQ multiplex PCR, yet TCRdb's version contains in-frame clones alone and is incomplete. The repertoire consists of fewer than 110,000 clones, with 75% to 90% occurring once and the leading ten covering roughly 4.3%. Sequencing was performed on peripheral blood, taken on day 0 of AZD1222 vaccination. These receptors were obtained from an adult in good health.

This clone was seen just once. This chain uses TRBV13 with TRBJ2-2; the D call may be TRBD1 or TRBD2 (5 bases each). The germline V gene encodes CDR1 PRHDT and CDR2 FYEKMQ (reference sequence). The V gene lost 6 bases and the J gene lost 8 bases, with 13 bases spanning the gap. The CDR3 is 13 amino acids. The CDR3 region is CASRTPGPGELFF. The CDR3 nucleotides read TGTGCCAGCAGGACCCCGGGACCGGGGGAGCTGTTTTTT.

The chain employs TRBV7-2 and TRBJ2-5; D remains ambiguous. Germline V CDR1 and CDR2: SGHTA, FQGNSA. The ends were cut back, 2 bases at V and 5 bases at J, with 9 bases in the middle. CDR3 length: 13 residues. This chain's CDR3 is CASSLHIGETQYF. DNA for the CDR3: TGTGCCAGCAGCTTACATATTGGGGAGACCCAGTACTTC.

This chain uses TRBV5-1 with TRBJ2-1; D not certain. Germline V gene data show CDR1 as SGHRS and CDR2 as YFSETQ. The CDR3 totals 19 residues. The germline V and J ends were trimmed by 5 bases and 9 bases, with 33 bases remaining between them. CDR3 DNA: TGCGCCAGCAGACCAGGACGGCGTGCGGACCGCGTGACGGACCGTGAGCAGTTCTTC. Its protein is CASRPGRRADRVTDREQFF. Looking up the rest from reference TRBV5-1 and TRBJ2-1 gives the full variable domain: KAGVTQTPRYLIKTRGQQVTLSCSPISGHRSVSWYQQTPGQGLQFLFEYFSETQRNKGNFPGRFSGRQFSNSRSEMNVSTLELGDSALYLCASRPGRRADRVTDREQFFGPGTRLTVL.

The rearrangement joins TRBV5-1 to TRBJ2-7; D uncertain. The ends were cut back, 1 base at V and 0 bases at J, with 11 bases in the middle. CDR1 SGHRS and CDR2 YFSETQ come from the germline V gene. This CDR3 has 15 residues. The CDR3 here is CASSLLSANSYEQYF. CDR3 in DNA: TGCGCCAGCAGCTTGTTATCTGCGAACTCCTACGAGCAGTACTTC.

The chain carries TRBV5-1 and TRBJ2-3, with TRBD2 identical over 7 bases. The CDR3 runs to 15 residues. Germline CDR1 SGHRS, CDR2 YFSETQ. V shed 0 bases and J 4 bases; nucleotides not matched to a gene: 5. Written as DNA, the CDR3 is TGCGCCAGCAGCTTGGCCGTCGCGGGGGCAGATACGCAGTATTTT. This translates into CASSLAVAGADTQYF.

V usage is TRBV5-6 and J usage is TRBJ2-3, with a weak D call TRBD2 (5 bases). CDR1 is SGHDT, CDR2 YYEEEE, per germline. CDR3 length equals 18 residues. Trimming removed 0 bases at V and 0 bases at J, with 17 bases between. The CDR3 coding sequence is TGTGCCAGCAGCTTGGCCGGGGTTTGGTACACCAGCACAGATACGCAGTATTTT. It yields the protein CASSLAGVWYTSTDTQYF.

This clone was found once. J is TRBJ2-7 and V is TRBV11-2; D is ambiguous. CDR3 length: 11 amino acids. V lost 5 bases and J 5 bases, leaving 7 bases between the germline ends. The germline V gene encodes CDR1 SGHAT and CDR2 FQNNGV. DNA of the CDR3: TGTGCCAGCAGCGCGCATGACGAGCAGTACTTC. It is translated as CASSAHDEQYF.

This clone was observed a single time. The CDR3 DNA follows: TGTGCCAGCAGGGGACTAGCGGGGCGGGATGAGCAGTTCTTC. As protein: CASRGLAGRDEQFF. This sequence joins TRBV6-5 and TRBJ2-1, with 13 positions matching TRBD2. V was pared by 6 bases and J by 8 bases, with 4 bases of the junction left unmatched. The length of the CDR3 is 14 residues. CDR1 MNHEY and CDR2 SVGAGI come from the germline V gene.

The J gene is TRBJ1-2, the V gene TRBV24-1, with TRBD1 as a possible D gene (6 bases). Per the germline V gene, CDR1 is KGHDR and CDR2 is SFDVKD. Trimming removed 9 bases from V and 1 base from J, with 11 bases in between. The CDR3 runs 13 residues. The chain's CDR3 is CATQPDSNYGYTF. CDR3 nucleotides: TGTGCCACCCAACCGGACAGTAACTATGGCTACACCTTC.

This clone was detected ten times or more. The chain joins TRBV28 to TRBJ1-6; D unclear. The CDR3 runs 16 residues. Trimming removed 6 bases from V and 2 bases from J, with 14 bases in between. Germline CDR1 and CDR2: MDHEN and SYDVKM. CDR3 in amino acids: CASRQTKAPYNSPLHF. The CDR3 DNA reads as TGTGCCAGCAGGCAGACGAAAGCCCCCTATAATTCACCCCTCCACTTT.

The rearrangement joins TRBV5-1 to TRBJ2-1; D possibly corresponds to TRBD2 (6 bases). Germline CDR1 SGHRS, CDR2 YFSETQ. V was cut by 4 bases and J by 2 bases, with 13 bases left in between. CDR3 length equals 15 residues. The CDR3 sequence is CASSVTAGTYNEQFF. For the CDR3, the DNA is TGCGCCAGCAGCGTTACCGCGGGGACCTACAATGAGCAGTTCTTC.

V and J are TRBV2 and TRBJ2-2; D remains unclear. Germline CDR1 and CDR2: SNHLY and FYNNEI. Trimming removed 3 bases at V and 2 bases at J, with 7 bases between. This CDR3 is built from 14 residues. The CDR3 DNA reads TGTGCCAGCAGTGACCTCCTTAACACCGGGGAGCTGTTTTTT. Amino acid sequence: CASSDLLNTGELFF.

This clone was picked up one time. The rearrangement uses TRBV5-4 and TRBJ2-2, with D maybe TRBD1 (5 bases). Germline V gene sequence: CDR1 SGHNT, CDR2 YYREEE (reference sequence). V lost 8 bases, J lost 0 bases, and 11 bases lay in between. This CDR3 is 14 amino acids long. The CDR3 protein is CASTSGTNTGELFF. The CDR3 nucleotides are TGTGCCAGTACGTCAGGGACGAACACCGGGGAGCTGTTTTTT.

The V gene is TRBV5-1, the J gene TRBJ1-2, with 10 bases identical to TRBD1. Looked up from germline, CDR1 is SGHRS and CDR2 is YFSETQ. J was trimmed by 2 bases and V by 0 bases; bases with no gene match: 10. This CDR3 spans 18 amino acids. Here the CDR3 DNA reads TGCGCCAGCAGCTTGGATCCGACAACGGACAGGGGGAACTATGGCTACACCTTC. As protein: CASSLDPTTDRGNYGYTF.

This rearrangement joins TRBV7-9 to TRBJ1-4; no clear D gene. Between the trimmed V and J ends, which lost 10 bases and 3 bases, there was a span of 12 bases. Germline V gives CDR1 SEHNR, CDR2 FQNEAQ (reference sequence). The CDR3 sequence is 13 residues long. CDR3 bases: TGTGCCAACGAGGGCGCTTCTAATGAAAAACTGTTTTTT. Translation: CANEGASNEKLFF.